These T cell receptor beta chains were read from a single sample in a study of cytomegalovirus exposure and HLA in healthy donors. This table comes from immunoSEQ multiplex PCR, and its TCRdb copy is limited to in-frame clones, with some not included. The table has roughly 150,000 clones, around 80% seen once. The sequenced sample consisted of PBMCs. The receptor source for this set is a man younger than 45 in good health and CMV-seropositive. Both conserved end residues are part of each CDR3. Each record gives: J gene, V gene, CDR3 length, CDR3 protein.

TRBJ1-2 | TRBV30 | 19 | CAWTQRWGQVNPFNYGYTF
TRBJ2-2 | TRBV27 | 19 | CASRVRSARVLSNTGELFF
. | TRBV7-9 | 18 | CASSPRGLAGAWGDEQYF
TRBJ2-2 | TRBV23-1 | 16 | CASSQGEFRNTGELFF
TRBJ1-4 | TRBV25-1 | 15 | CASSGVGRENEKLFF
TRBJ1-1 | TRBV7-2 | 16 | CASSSRLTGPNTEAFF
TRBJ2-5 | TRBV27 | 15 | CASSLIVSRVETQYF
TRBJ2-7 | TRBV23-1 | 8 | CARSEQYF
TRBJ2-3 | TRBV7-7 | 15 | CASSWDRGKADTQYF
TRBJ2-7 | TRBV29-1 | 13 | CSGAAGAFYEQYF
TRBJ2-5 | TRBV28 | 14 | CASSPRTGFSAQYF
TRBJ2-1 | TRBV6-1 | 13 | CATEREFYNEQFF
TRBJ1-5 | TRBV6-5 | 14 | CASRWDSYNQPQHF
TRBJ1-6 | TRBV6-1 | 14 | CASSEGQGRTPLHF
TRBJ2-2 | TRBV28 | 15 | CASTGQGPPTGELFF
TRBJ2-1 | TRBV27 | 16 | CASSGFGRASYNEQFF
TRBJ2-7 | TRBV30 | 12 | CAWSDTGLVQYF
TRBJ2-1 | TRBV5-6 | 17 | CASSLLTDSFSYNEQFF
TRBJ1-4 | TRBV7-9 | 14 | CSSSRQGLIEKLFF
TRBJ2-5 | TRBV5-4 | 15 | CASKIDKGRGETQYF
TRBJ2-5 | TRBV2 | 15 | CASSESRGVGETQYF
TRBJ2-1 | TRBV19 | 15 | CASSSRLSSYNEQFF
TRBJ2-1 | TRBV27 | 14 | CASSLYSPNNEQFF
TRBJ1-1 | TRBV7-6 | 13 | CASSLRRNTEAFF
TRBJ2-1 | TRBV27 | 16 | CASSTRTVSSYNEQFF
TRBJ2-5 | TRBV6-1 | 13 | CASSGQVEETQYF
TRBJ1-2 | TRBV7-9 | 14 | CASSRTASNYGYTF
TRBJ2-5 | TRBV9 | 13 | CASSPGTSETQYF
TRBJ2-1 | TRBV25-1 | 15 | CASTPLAGGLDEQFF
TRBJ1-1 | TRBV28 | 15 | CASTPQGFRDTEAFF
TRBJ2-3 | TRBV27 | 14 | CASSRTGGADTQYF
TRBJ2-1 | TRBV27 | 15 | CASSFSGAAHNEQFF
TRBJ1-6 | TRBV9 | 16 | CASSAQDRVGNSPLHF
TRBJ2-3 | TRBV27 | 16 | CASTPAGLALSDTQYF
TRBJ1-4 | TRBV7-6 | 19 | CASSLFGEASSATNEKLFF
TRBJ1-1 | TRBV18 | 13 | CASSPLANTEAFF
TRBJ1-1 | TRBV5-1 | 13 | CASSLGTGGEAFF
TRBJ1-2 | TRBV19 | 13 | CASSLQGFYGYTF
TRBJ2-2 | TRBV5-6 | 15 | CASSLGFGGAGELFF
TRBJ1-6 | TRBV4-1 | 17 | CASSQVTGSSYNSPLHF
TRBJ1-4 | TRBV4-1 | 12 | CASRGGNEKLFF
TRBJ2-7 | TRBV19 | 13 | CASSTVAGNEQYF
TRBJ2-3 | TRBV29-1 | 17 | CSVEVWGGELHTDTQYF
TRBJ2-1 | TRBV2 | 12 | CASSAGGNEQFF
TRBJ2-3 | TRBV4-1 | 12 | CASSQDSHTQYF
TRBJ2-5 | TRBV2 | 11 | CTQGTQETQYF
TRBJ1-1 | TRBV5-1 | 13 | CASSLEGYQGAFF
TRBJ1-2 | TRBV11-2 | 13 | CASSLAGGGGYTF
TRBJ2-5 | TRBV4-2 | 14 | CASSQTEREGTQYF
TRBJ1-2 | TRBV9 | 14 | CASSPQTVDYGYTF
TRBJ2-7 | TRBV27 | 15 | CASASGTSGSYEQYF
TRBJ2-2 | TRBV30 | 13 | CAWSVGGNGELFF